This T cell receptor (beta chain) stems from a study of CD4+ T cells in melanoma. Points from the study as a whole: Neoantigen-specific CD4+ T cells in melanoma reportedly had diverse differentiation states. CD8+ T cell, macrophage and B cell function reportedly correlated with neoantigen-specific CD4+ T cells.

Concerning this clone itself: Its antigen is not known.

Assay used: immunoSEQ multiplex PCR; TCRdb lists only in-frame clones, some missing. In the table there are some 50,000 clones, roughly nine tenths of which are singletons. Germline V gives CDR1 SGHKS, CDR2 YYEKEE (reference sequence). The ends lost 4 bases at V and 4 bases at J; junction bases unmatched: 11. The length of the CDR3 is 15 residues. The sample consisted of peripheral blood. This receptor was obtained from a human donor with melanoma. The J gene is TRBJ2-7, the V gene TRBV5-5, with 7 bases aligning to TRBD1. CDR3 coding DNA: TGTGCCAGCAGCCACCAAACGGGACAGCTATACGAGCAGTACTTC. Translation gives CASSHQTGQLYEQYF.